This paragraph reports one T cell receptor beta chain. The data derive from a study of blood T cell repertoires in COVID-19. CDR3 length: 15 residues. CDR1 is SGHRS and CDR2 is YFSETQ in the germline V gene. J gave up 10 bases and V 2 bases, and 10 bases lay outside the gene matches. Using immunoSEQ multiplex PCR, the repertoire was profiled, and TCRdb retains in-frame clones only, with some absent. The table lists 380,000 or so clones, roughly nine tenths of them singletons. This TCR derives from a man aged 35 to 55 with acute or convalescent COVID-19. Sequencing was carried out using peripheral blood. V gene TRBV5-1 combines with J gene TRBJ2-1, with 9 bases that match TRBD2. The CDR3 loop is CASSFPRGREGEQFF. CDR3 bases: TGCGCCAGCAGCTTCCCGCGGGGGCGGGAGGGCGAGCAGTTCTTC.